Sequencing of this TCR beta chain was carried out in a study of OX40 agonist ivuxolimab in advanced cancers. Using immunoSEQ multiplex PCR, the repertoire was profiled, and TCRdb retains in-frame clones only, with some absent. This sample carries around 100,000 clones, 91% of them seen once, and the ten largest clones take around 0.58%. The CDR3 extends over 13 amino acids. After removal of 0 bases from V and 8 bases from J, the junction contained 1 base not matched to a gene. CDR1 is LGHNA, CDR2 YSLEER, per germline. V gene TRBV4-3 combines with J gene TRBJ1-2; 9 bases are a match to TRBD1. This clonotype originated in an adult with an advanced solid tumor such as melanoma, head and neck, liver or kidney cancer. The starting material was CD4+ or CD8+ T cells sorted from blood, obtained in a trial of the OX40 agonist ivuxolimab. The CDR3 loop is CASSQETGGGYTF. CDR3 DNA: TGCGCCAGCAGCCAAGAGACAGGGGGGGGCTACACCTTC.